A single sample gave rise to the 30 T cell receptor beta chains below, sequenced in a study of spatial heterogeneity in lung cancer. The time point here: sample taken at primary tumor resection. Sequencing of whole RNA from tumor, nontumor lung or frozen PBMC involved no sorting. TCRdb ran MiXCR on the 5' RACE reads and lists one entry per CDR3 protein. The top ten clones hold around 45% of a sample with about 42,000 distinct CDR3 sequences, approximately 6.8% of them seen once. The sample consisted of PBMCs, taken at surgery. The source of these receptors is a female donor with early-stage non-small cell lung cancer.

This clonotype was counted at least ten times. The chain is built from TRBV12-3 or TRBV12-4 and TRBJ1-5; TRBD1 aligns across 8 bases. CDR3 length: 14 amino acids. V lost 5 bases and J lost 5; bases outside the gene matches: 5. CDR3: CASSLQTGDQPQHF. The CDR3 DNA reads TGTGCCAGCAGTCTACAGACAGGGGATCAGCCCCAGCATTTT.

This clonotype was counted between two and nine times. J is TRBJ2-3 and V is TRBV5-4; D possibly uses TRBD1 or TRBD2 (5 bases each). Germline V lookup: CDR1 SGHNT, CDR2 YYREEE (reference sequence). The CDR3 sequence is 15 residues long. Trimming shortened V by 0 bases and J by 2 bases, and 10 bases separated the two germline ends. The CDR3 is CASSLAGAFTDTQYF. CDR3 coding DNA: TGTGCCAGCAGCTTGGCCGGGGCATTCACAGATACGCAGTATTTT.

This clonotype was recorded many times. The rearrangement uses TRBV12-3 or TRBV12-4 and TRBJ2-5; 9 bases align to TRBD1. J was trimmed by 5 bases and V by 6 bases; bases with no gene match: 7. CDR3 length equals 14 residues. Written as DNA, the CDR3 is TGTGCCAGCAGCCCGGGACAGGGTAGTGAGACCCAGTACTTC. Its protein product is CASSPGQGSETQYF.

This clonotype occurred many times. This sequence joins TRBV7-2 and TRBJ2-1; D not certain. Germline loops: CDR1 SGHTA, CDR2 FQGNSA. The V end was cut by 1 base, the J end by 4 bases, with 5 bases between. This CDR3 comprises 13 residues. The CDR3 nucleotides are TGTGCCAGCAGCTTAGTGCAGTACAATGAGCAGTTCTTC. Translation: CASSLVQYNEQFF.

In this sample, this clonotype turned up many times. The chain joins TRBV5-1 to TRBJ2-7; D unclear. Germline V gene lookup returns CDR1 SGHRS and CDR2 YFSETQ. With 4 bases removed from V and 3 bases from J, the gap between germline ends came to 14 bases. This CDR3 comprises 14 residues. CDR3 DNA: TGCGCCAGCAGCCCCCAGGACGGGCTCTACGAGCAGTACTTC. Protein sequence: CASSPQDGLYEQYF. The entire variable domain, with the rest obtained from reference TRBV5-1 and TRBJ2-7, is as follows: KAGVTQTPRYLIKTRGQQVTLSCSPISGHRSVSWYQQTPGQGLQFLFEYFSETQRNKGNFPGRFSGRQFSNSRSEMNVSTLELGDSALYLCASSPQDGLYEQYFGPGTRLTVT.

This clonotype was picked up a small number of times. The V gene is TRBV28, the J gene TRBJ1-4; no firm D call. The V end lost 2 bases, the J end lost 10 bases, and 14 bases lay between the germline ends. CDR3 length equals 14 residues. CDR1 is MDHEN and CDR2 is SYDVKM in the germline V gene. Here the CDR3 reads CASSLALASIKLFF. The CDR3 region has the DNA TGTGCCAGCAGTTTAGCCTTGGCATCTATAAAACTGTTTTTT.

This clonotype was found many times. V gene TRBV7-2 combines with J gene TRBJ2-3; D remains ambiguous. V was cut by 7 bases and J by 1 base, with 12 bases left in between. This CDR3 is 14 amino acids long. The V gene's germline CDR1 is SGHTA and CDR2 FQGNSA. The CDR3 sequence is CASTPLGRTDTQYF. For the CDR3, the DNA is TGTGCCAGCACCCCTCTGGGTCGCACAGATACGCAGTATTTT.

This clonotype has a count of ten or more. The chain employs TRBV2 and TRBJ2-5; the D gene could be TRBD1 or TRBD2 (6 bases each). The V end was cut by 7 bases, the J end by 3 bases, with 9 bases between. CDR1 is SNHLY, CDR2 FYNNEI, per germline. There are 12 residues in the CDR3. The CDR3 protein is CASTGAEETQYF. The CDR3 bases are TGTGCCAGCACGGGGGCGGAAGAGACCCAGTACTTC.

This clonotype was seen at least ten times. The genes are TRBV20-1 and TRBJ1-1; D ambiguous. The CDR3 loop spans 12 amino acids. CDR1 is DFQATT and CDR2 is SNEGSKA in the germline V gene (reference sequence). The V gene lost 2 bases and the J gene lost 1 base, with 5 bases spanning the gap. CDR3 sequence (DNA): TGCAGTGCTAGAAAGGGGAACACTGAAGCTTTCTTT. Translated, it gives CSARKGNTEAFF.

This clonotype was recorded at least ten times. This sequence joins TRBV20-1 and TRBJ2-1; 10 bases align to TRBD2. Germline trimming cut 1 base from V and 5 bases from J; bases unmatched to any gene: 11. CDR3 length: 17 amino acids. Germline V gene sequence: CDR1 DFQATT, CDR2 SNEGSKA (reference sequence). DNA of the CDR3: TGCAGTGCTAGAGCCCCCGGGCTAGCGGGGGTAAACAATGAGCAGTTCTTC. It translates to CSARAPGLAGVNNEQFF.

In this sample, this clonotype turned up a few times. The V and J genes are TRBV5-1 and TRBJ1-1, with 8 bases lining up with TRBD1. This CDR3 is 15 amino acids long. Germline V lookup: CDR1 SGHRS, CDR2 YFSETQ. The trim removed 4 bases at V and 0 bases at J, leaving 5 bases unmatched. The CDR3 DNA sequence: TGCGCCAGCAGCGCGTGGACAGGGTTGAACACTGAAGCTTTCTTT. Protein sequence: CASSAWTGLNTEAFF.

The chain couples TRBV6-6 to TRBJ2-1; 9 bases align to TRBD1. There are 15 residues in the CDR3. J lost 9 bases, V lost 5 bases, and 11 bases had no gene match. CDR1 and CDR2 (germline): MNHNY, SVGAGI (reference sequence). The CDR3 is CASSTTGGRTTEQFF. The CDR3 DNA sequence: TGTGCCAGCAGTACGACAGGGGGGAGGACTACTGAGCAGTTCTTC.

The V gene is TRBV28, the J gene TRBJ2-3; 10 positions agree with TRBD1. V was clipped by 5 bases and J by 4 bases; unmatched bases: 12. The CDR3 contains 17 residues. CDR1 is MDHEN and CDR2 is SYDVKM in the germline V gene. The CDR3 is CASSQRDRGNQPDTQYF. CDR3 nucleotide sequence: TGTGCCAGCAGTCAAAGGGACAGGGGAAACCAACCAGATACGCAGTATTTT.

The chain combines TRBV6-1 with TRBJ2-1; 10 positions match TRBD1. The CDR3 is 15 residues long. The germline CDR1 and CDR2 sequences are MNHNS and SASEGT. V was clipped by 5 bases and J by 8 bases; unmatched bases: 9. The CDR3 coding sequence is TGTGCCAGCAGTTCCCTGACAGGGGGCATAGATGAGCAGTTCTTC. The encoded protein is CASSSLTGGIDEQFF.

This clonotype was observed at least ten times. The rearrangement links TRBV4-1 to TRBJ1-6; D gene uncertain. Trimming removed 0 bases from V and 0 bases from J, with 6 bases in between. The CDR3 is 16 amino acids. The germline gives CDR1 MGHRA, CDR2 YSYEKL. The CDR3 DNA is TGCGCCAGCAGCCAAGAATCCAACTCCTATAATTCACCCCTCCACTTT. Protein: CASSQESNSYNSPLHF.

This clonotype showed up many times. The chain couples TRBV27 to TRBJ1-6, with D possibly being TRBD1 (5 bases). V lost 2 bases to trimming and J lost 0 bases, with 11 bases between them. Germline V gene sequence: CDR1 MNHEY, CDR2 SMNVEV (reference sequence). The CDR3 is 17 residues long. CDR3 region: CASSLGGIRSYNSPLHF. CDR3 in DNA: TGTGCCAGCAGTTTAGGGGGAATACGCTCCTATAATTCACCCCTCCACTTT.

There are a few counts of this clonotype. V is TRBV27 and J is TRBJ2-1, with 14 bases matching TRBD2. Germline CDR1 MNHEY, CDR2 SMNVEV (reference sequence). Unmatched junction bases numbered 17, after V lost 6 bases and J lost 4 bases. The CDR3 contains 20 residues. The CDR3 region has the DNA TGTGCCAGCAGCGCTCGACTAGCGGGGGGGCCCCTCTTACATTACAATGAGCAGTTCTTC. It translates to CASSARLAGGPLLHYNEQFF.

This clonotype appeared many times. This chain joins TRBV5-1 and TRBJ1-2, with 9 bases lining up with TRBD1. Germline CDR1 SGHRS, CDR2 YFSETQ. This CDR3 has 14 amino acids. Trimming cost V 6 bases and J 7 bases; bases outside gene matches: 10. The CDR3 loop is CASKKGTGNGGYTF. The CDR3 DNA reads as TGCGCCAGCAAGAAGGGGACAGGGAACGGTGGCTACACCTTC.

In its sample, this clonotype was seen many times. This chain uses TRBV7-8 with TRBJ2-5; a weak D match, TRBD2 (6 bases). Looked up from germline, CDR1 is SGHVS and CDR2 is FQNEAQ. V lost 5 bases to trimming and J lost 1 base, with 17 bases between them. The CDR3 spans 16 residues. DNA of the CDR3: TGTGCCAGCAGCGTAGGACCCAGAGCGGGCCAAGAGACCCAGTACTTC. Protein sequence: CASSVGPRAGQETQYF. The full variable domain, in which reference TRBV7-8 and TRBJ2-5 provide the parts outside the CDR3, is GAGVSQSPRYKVAKRGQDVALRCDPISGHVSLFWYQQALGQGPEFLTYFQNEAQLDKSGLPSDRFFAERPEGSVSTLKIQRTQQEDSAVYLCASSVGPRAGQETQYFGPGTRLLVL.

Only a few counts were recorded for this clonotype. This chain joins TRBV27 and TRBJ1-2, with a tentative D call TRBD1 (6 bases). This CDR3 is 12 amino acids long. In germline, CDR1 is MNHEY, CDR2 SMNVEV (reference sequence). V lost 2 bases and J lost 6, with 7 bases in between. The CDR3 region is CASSLRGDGYTF. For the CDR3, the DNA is TGTGCCAGCAGTTTAAGGGGGGATGGCTACACCTTC.

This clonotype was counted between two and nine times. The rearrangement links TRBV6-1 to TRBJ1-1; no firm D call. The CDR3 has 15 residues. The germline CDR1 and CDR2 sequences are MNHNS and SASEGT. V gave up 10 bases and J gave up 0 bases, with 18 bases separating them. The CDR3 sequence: CATSPGRHLNTEAFF. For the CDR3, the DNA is TGTGCCACCTCCCCTGGGCGACATCTGAACACTGAAGCTTTCTTT.

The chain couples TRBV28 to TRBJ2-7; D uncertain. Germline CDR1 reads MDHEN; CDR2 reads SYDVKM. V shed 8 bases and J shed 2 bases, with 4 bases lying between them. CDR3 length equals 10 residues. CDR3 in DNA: TGTGCCAGCGGGCCCTACGAGCAGTACTTC. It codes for CASGPYEQYF.

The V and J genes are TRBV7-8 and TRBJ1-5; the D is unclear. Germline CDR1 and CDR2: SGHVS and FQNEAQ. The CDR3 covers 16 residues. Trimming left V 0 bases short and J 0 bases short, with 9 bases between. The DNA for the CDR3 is TGTGCCAGCAGCTTAGCCGCAGTATATAGCAATCAGCCCCAGCATTTT. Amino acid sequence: CASSLAAVYSNQPQHF.

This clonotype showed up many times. The DNA for the CDR3 is TGTGCCAGCAGTGAAGTAGGTGTCGGGGAGCTGTTTTTT. It encodes CASSEVGVGELFF. The rearrangement uses TRBV6-1 and TRBJ2-2; no firm D call. Germline CDR1 and CDR2: MNHNS and SASEGT. CDR3 length: 13 residues. V lost 1 base, J lost 7 bases, and 7 bases lay in between.

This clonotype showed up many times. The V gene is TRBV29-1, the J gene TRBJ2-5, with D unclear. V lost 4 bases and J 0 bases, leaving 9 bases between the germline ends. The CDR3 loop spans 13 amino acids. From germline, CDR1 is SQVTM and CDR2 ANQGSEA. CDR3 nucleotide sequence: TGCAGCGTTGTTTTGGGCTACCAAGAGACCCAGTACTTC. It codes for CSVVLGYQETQYF.

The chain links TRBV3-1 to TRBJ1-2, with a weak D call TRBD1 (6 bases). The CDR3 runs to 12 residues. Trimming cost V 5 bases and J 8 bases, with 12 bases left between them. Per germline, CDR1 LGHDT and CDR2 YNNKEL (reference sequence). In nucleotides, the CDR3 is TGTGCCAGCAGCTTGTGGGGGCAGGGCTACACCTTC. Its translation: CASSLWGQGYTF.

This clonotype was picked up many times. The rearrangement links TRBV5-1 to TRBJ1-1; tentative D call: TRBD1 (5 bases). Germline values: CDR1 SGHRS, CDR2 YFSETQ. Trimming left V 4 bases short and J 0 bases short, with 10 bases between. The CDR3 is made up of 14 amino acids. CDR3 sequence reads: CASSGDGLNTEAFF. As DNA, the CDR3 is TGCGCCAGCAGCGGGGACGGATTGAACACTGAAGCTTTCTTT.

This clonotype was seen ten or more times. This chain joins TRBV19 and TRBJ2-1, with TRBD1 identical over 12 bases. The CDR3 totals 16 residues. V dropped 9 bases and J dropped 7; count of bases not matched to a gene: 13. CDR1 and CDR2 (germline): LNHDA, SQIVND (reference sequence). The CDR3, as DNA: TGTGCCAGAGATTCTGTACCGGGACAGGGGGCAAATGAGCAGTTCTTC. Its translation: CARDSVPGQGANEQFF. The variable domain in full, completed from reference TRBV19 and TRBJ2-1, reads DGGITQSPKYLFRKEGQNVTLSCEQNLNHDAMYWYRQDPGQGLRLIYYSQIVNDFQKGDIAEGYSVSREKKESFPLTVTSAQKNPTAFYLCARDSVPGQGANEQFFGPGTRLTVL.

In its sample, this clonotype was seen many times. The CDR3 nucleotides are TGTGCCAGCAGTGAAGGGGGATGGAACACTGAAGCTTTCTTT. It yields the protein CASSEGGWNTEAFF. The chain has TRBV6-1 and TRBJ1-1; D is unresolved. Trimming shortened V by 1 base and J by 1 base, and 7 bases separated the two germline ends. The V gene's germline CDR1 is MNHNS and CDR2 SASEGT. The CDR3 has 14 residues.

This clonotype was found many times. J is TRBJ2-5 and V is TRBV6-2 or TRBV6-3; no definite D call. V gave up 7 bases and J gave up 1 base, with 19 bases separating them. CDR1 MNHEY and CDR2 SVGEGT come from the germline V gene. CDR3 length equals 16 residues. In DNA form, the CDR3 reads TGTGCCAGCACCGAACCGGGTCCCTTGCTCCAAGAGACCCAGTACTTC. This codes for CASTEPGPLLQETQYF.